The rows below give T cell receptor beta chains drawn from one sample of a study of blood T cell repertoires in COVID-19. TCRdb keeps only in-frame clones here, not all; method: immunoSEQ multiplex PCR. The data show around 100,000 clones, roughly 80% seen once. Sequences were obtained from peripheral blood. The receptors were sampled from a human donor in a cohort sampled during active COVID-19. CDR3s leave out the opening cysteine and the closing phenylalanine or tryptophan.

V	J	length	CDR3
TRBV5-1	TRBJ2-6	12	ASRQGAGANVLT
TRBV5-6	TRBJ2-1	14	ASSLWTSGSSFSQF
TRBV19	TRBJ1-2	12	ASKETGEIYGYT
TRBV28	TRBJ2-7	11	ASSLTGLYEQY
TRBV11-2	TRBJ1-1	13	ASSFYRGITAEAF
TRBV19	TRBJ2-1	14	ASSNLLAGLYNEQF
TRBV6-5	TRBJ2-1	13	ASSYGGGPYNEQF
TRBV4-1	TRBJ2-7	14	ASSRTGTGGRYEQY
TRBV18	TRBJ1-1	11	ASSLHRDTEAF
TRBV3-1/TRBV3-2	TRBJ2-3	11	ASSQDLGEAQY
TRBV11-2	TRBJ1-2	13	ASSFVSQGFYGYT
TRBV6-5	TRBJ2-1	14	ASSSGTSGTQREQF
TRBV19	TRBJ1-2	12	ASSGDRLLYGYT